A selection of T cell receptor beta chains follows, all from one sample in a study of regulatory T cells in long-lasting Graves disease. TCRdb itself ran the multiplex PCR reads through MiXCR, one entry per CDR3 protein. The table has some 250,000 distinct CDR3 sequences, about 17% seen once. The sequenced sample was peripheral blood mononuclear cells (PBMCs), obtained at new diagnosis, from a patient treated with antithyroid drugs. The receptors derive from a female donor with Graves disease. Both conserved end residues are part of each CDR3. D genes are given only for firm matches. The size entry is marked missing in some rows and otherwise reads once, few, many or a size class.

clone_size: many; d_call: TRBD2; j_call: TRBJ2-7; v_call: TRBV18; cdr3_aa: CASSPSSGSSYEQYF; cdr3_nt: TGTGCCAGCTCACCATCCAGCGGGAGTTCCTACGAGCAGTACTTC
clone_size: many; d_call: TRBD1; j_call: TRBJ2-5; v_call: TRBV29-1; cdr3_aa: CSVGQGLQETQYF; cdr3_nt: TGCAGCGTCGGACAGGGACTCCAAGAGACCCAGTACTTC
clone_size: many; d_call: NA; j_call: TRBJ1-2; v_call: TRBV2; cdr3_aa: CASSEGTFGYTF; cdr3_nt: TGTGCCAGCAGTGAGGGGACCTTTGGCTACACCTTC
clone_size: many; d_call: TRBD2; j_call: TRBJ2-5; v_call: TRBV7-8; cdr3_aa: CASSLPGGNSGAQYF; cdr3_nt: TGTGCCAGCAGCCTGCCGGGGGGTAACTCTGGGGCCCAGTACTTC
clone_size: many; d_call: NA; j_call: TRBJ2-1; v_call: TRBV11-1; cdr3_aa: CASSPVVGSYNEQFF; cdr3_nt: TGTGCCAGCAGCCCAGTGGTGGGATCCTACAATGAGCAGTTCTTC
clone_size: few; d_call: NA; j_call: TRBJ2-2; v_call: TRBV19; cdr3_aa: CASSKALARLGTGELFF; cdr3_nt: TGTGCCAGTAGTAAGGCGCTGGCGCGCCTCGGTACCGGGGAGCTGTTTTTT
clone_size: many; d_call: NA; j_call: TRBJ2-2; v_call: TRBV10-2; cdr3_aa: CASRWDINTGELFF; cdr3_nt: TGCGCCAGCAGATGGGACATTAACACCGGGGAGCTGTTTTTT
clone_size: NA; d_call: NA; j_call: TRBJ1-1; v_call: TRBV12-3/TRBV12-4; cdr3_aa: CASSPLGGNTEAFF; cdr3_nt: TGTGCCAGCAGTCCCCTAGGCGGGAACACTGAAGCTTTCTTT
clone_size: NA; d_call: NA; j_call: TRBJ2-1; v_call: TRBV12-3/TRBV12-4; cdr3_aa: CASSSDGRFYNEQFF; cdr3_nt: TGTGCCAGCAGTTCGGACGGGAGATTTTACAATGAGCAGTTCTTC
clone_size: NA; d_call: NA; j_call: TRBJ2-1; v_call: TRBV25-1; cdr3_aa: CASSRANNEQFF; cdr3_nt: TGTGCCAGCAGTCGGGCTAACAATGAGCAGTTCTTC
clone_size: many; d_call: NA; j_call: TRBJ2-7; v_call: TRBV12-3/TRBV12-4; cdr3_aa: CASSFLGQFYEQYF; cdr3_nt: TGTGCCAGCAGTTTCCTTGGACAGTTCTACGAGCAGTACTTC
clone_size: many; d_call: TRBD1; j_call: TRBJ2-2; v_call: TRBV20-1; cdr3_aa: CSARQGAGGELFF; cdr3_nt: TGCAGTGCTAGACAGGGGGCGGGGGGGGAGCTGTTTTTT
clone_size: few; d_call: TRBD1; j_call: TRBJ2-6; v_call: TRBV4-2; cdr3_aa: CASSSGQGDGANVLTF; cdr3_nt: TGTGCCAGCAGCTCGGGACAGGGGGACGGGGCCAACGTCCTGACTTTC
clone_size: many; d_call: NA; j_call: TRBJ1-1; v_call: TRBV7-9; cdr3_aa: CASSPHQDTEAFF; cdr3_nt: TGTGCCAGCAGCCCTCACCAGGACACTGAAGCTTTCTTT
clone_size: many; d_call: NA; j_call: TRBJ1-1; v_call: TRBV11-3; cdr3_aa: CASSLDSGDEAFF; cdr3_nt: TGTGCCAGCAGCTTAGATTCGGGGGACGAAGCTTTCTTT
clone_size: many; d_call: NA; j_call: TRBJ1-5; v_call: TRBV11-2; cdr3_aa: CASSRSGGGGQPQHF; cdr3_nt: TGTGCCAGCAGCAGGTCGGGGGGCGGCGGTCAGCCCCAGCATTTT
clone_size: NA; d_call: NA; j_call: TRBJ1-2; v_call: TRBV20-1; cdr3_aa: CSASYGGARDGYTF; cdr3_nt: TGCAGTGCTAGTTATGGGGGGGCGCGGGATGGCTACACCTTC
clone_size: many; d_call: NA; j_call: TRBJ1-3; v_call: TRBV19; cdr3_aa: CASSSSQPSGNTIYF; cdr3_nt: TGTGCCAGTAGCTCCTCCCAGCCCTCTGGAAACACCATATATTTT
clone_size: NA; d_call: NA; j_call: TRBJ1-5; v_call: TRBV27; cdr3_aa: CASSPRAGNQPQHF; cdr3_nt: TGTGCCAGCAGCCCACGGGCCGGGAATCAGCCCCAGCATTTT
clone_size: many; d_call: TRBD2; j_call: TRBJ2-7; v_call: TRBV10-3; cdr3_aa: CAISESTSGTPEQYF; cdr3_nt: TGTGCCATCAGTGAGTCGACTAGCGGGACCCCCGAGCAGTACTTC
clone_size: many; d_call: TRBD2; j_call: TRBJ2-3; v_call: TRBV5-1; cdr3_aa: CASSLGGSIEWDTQYF; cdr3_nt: TGCGCCAGCAGCTTGGGCGGGAGCATCGAGTGGGATACGCAGTATTTT
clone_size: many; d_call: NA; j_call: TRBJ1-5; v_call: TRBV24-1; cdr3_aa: CATSDPGHPGENQPQHF; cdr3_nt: TGTGCCACCAGTGACCCCGGACACCCAGGAGAAAATCAGCCCCAGCATTTT
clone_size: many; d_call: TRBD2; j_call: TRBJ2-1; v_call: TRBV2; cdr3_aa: CASSSPGRAMVDEQFF; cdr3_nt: TGTGCCAGCAGCTCCCCCGGGAGGGCCATGGTAGATGAGCAGTTCTTC
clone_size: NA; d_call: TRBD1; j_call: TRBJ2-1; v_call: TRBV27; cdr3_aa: CASSWGQDNEQFF; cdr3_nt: TGTGCCAGCAGTTGGGGACAGGACAATGAGCAGTTCTTC
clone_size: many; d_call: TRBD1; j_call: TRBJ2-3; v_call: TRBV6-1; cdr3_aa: CASRPRGPTDTQYF; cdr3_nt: TGTGCCAGCAGACCCAGGGGGCCCACAGATACGCAGTATTTT
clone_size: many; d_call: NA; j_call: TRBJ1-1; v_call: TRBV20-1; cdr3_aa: CSASPLEAQGADTEAFF; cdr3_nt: TGCAGTGCTAGCCCACTGGAGGCCCAGGGAGCGGACACTGAAGCTTTCTTT
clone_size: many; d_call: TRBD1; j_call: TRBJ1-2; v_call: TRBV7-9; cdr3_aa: CASSHRDRAYYGYTF; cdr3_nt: TGTGCCAGCAGCCACCGGGACAGAGCGTACTATGGCTACACCTTC
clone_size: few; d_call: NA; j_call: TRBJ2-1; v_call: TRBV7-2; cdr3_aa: CASSFDGTYSEQFF; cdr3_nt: TGTGCCAGCAGCTTTGACGGGACTTACAGTGAGCAGTTCTTC
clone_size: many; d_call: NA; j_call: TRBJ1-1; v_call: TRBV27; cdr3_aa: CASSRPGYSTEAFF; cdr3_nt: TGTGCCAGCAGTAGACCGGGATACAGTACTGAAGCTTTCTTT
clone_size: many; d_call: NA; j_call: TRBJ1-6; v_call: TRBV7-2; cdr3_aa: CASSLGPPDGSPLHF; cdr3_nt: TGTGCCAGCAGCTTAGGCCCCCCGGACGGGTCACCCCTCCACTTT
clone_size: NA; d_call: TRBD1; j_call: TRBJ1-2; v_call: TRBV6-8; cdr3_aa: CANSLTGRYGYTF; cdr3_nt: TGTGCCAACAGTTTGACAGGGAGGTATGGCTACACCTTC
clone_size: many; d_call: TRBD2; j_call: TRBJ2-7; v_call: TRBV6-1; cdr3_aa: CASRLAGGYEQYF; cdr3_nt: TGTGCCAGCAGGCTAGCGGGAGGGTACGAGCAGTACTTC
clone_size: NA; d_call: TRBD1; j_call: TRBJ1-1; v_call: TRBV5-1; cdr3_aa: CASSPRTGPEAFF; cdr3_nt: TGCGCCAGCAGCCCTCGGACAGGGCCTGAAGCTTTCTTT
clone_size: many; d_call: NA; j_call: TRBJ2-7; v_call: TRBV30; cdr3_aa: CAWSGNYEQYF; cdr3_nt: TGTGCCTGGAGTGGCAACTACGAGCAGTACTTC
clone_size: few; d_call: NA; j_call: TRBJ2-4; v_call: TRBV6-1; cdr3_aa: CASSPRGGLIAKNIQYF; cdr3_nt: TGTGCCAGCAGCCCCCGTGGGGGGCTGATAGCCAAAAACATTCAGTACTTC
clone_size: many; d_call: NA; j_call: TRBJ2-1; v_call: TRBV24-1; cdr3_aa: CATSDSTARLSYNEQFF; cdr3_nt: TGTGCCACCAGTGACAGTACAGCAAGACTCTCCTACAATGAGCAGTTCTTC
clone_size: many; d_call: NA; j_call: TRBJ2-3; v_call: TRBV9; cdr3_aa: CASSVVTGTTDTQYF; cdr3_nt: TGTGCCAGCAGCGTAGTCACCGGCACCACAGATACGCAGTATTTT
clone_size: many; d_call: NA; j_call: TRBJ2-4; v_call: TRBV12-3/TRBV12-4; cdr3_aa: CASSLYEGVAKNIQYF; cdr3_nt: TGTGCCAGCAGTTTATATGAGGGGGTAGCCAAAAACATTCAGTACTTC
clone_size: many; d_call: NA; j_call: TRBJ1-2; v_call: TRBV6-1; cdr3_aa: CASSELGGNYGYTF; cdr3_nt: TGTGCCAGCAGTGAATTGGGGGGTAACTATGGCTACACCTTC
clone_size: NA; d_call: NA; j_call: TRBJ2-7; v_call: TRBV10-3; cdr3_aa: CAISGAGKPEQYF; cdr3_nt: TGTGCCATCAGCGGGGCGGGGAAACCCGAGCAGTACTTC
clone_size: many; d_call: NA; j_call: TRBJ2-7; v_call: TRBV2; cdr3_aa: CASSGPGRYEQYF; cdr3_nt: TGTGCCAGCAGTGGTCCAGGGCGCTACGAGCAGTACTTC